This TCR beta chain was profiled in a study of CD8+ T cells in alopecia areata. The treatment was: oral pan-JAK inhibitor, 5-10 mg twice daily. Researchers took lesional scalp punch biopsies and peripheral blood from people who were alopecia areata patients. This CDR3 is 13 amino acids long. Trimming removed 4 bases at V and 5 bases at J, with 10 bases between. Germline-derived CDR1 and CDR2 are LGHNA and YSLEER. Overall study results and limits: Scalp clonality dropped significantly under tofacitinib, as did expanded CD8+ top-100 clones. Scalp data also include sequences from resident alphabeta T cells of normal skin.

This clone was detected once. Antigen: not known. RNA extraction was followed by reverse transcription into cDNA, which acted as the sequencing template. Repertoires were generated with immunoSEQ multiplex PCR, while TCRdb's copy carries only in-frame clones and drops some. The top ten hold roughly 1.2% of the sample, which has 200,000 to 250,000 clones, 66% seen once. The chain recombines TRBV4-3 with TRBJ2-3; tentative D call: TRBD2 (5 bases). The TCR comes from a human donor with alopecia areata. The sample consisted of CD4+ T cells sorted from blood, taken at week 44, from a patient treated with tofacitinib. The CDR3 spells CASSRGGLDTQYF. In nucleotides, the CDR3 is TGCGCCAGCAGCCGAGGAGGCTTAGATACGCAGTATTTT.